This entry lists 30 T cell receptor beta chains sequenced from one sample in a study of cytomegalovirus exposure and HLA in healthy donors. The PCR ran on 60 Vbeta and 13 Jbeta primers. Produced via immunoSEQ multiplex PCR; TCRdb's table is partial and in-frame only. The sample consists of under 200,000 clones, roughly 65% of them appearing once. Input material: PBMCs. Every receptor here comes from a woman under 30 in good health and CMV-seropositive.

The chain combines TRBV30 with TRBJ2-7; possible D gene TRBD1, 5 bases. V shed 8 bases and J shed 1 base, with 12 bases lying between them. The CDR3 spans 12 residues. Germline V gene lookup returns CDR1 GTSNPN and CDR2 SVGIG (reference sequence). The CDR3 coding sequence is TGTGCCGCAACTCAGGGATCCTACGAGCAGTACTTC. Encoded protein: CAATQGSYEQYF.

About this clone itself: Because the CDR3 is missing its conserved closing phenylalanine or tryptophan, this is likely a read error. The genes are TRBV6-5 and TRBJ1-5; 11 positions match TRBD1. The V and J ends lost 4 bases and 7 bases, in that order; junction bases with no gene match: 3. The CDR3 covers 14 residues. The germline CDR1 and CDR2 sequences are MNHEY and SVGAGI. The CDR3 is CASSSDRGRQPQHV. The DNA of the CDR3 is TGTGCCAGCAGTTCGGACAGGGGGCGACAGCCCCAGCATGTT.

The chain carries TRBV9 and TRBJ2-1; 14 bases map to TRBD2. J was trimmed by 8 bases and V by 1 base; bases with no gene match: 8. This CDR3 is 17 amino acids long. Germline CDR1 and CDR2: SGDLS and YYNGEE. The CDR3 here is CASSVTGTSGRSDEQFF. CDR3 in DNA: TGTGCCAGCAGCGTAACGGGGACTAGCGGGAGATCGGATGAGCAGTTCTTC.

A few counts support this clone. The CDR3 loop is CAWSLQRNQPQHF. The CDR3 DNA is TGTGCCTGGAGTCTTCAACGGAATCAGCCCCAGCATTTT. The chain carries TRBV30 and TRBJ1-5; no definite D call. CDR1 and CDR2 from the germline V gene are GTSNPN and SVGIG (reference sequence). The ends were cut back, 2 bases at V and 4 bases at J, with 9 bases in the middle. This CDR3 is 13 amino acids long.

The rearrangement uses TRBV5-4 and TRBJ1-1; 8 nucleotides agree with TRBD1. CDR1 and CDR2 from the germline V gene are SGHNT and YYREEE (reference sequence). This CDR3 contains 14 residues. The trim removed 0 bases at V and 4 bases at J, leaving 2 bases unmatched. DNA of the CDR3: TGTGCCAGCAGCTTGGGGCAGGGGGCCACTGAAGCTTTCTTT. Translating gives CASSLGQGATEAFF.

This clone has just a few counts. The chain uses TRBV29-1 and TRBJ2-3; 11 bases fit TRBD2. Unmatched junction bases numbered 5, after V lost 7 bases and J lost 5 bases. Germline V gene lookup returns CDR1 SQVTM and CDR2 ANQGSEA. The CDR3 totals 13 residues. The CDR3 DNA reads TGCAGCGCAACTAGCGGGAGTATAGATACGCAGTATTTT. Protein: CSATSGSIDTQYF.

This clone was detected only a few times. The V and J genes are TRBV6-5 and TRBJ2-7; maybe TRBD1 (5 bases). Germline lookup yields CDR1 MNHEY and CDR2 SVGAGI. The CDR3 is 15 amino acids. V shed 5 bases and J shed 5 bases, with 19 bases lying between them. The CDR3 bases are TGTGCCAGCAGTGTCCGGAAGGGGCGGTGGGACGAGCAGTACTTC. This sequence encodes CASSVRKGRWDEQYF.

This clone was seen more than once but under ten times. The chain is built from TRBV5-4 and TRBJ2-1, with 10 positions matching TRBD1. Germline V lookup: CDR1 SGHNT, CDR2 YYREEE (reference sequence). This CDR3 comprises 17 residues. V dropped 1 base and J dropped 5; count of bases not matched to a gene: 9. The CDR3 spells CASSLTRFGTGDNEQFF. The CDR3 DNA follows: TGTGCCAGCAGCTTGACGAGGTTCGGGACAGGGGACAATGAGCAGTTCTTC.

The rearrangement joins TRBV7-6 to TRBJ2-5, with D tentatively TRBD2 (6 bases). Germline CDR1 SGHVS, CDR2 FNYEAQ. V lost 4 bases and J 1 base, leaving 13 bases between the germline ends. The CDR3 spans 15 residues. CDR3 residues: CASSSGVPSQETQYF. CDR3 bases: TGTGCCAGCAGCTCGGGGGTCCCGTCCCAAGAGACCCAGTACTTC.

The gene calls are TRBV7-2 and TRBJ2-1; 14 bases agree with TRBD2. CDR1 is SGHTA and CDR2 is FQGNSA in the germline V gene. J was trimmed by 5 bases and V by 5 bases; bases with no gene match: 8. The CDR3 contains 17 residues. The CDR3 spells CASSPSGTSGGDNEQFF. In DNA, the CDR3 is TGTGCCAGCAGCCCCTCGGGGACTAGCGGGGGTGACAATGAGCAGTTCTTC.

V usage is TRBV27 and J usage is TRBJ2-7; D is perhaps TRBD2 (6 bases). V shed 5 bases and J shed 6 bases, with 17 bases lying between them. The CDR3 is 14 amino acids. Germline V CDR1 and CDR2: MNHEY, SMNVEV (reference sequence). CDR3 protein: CASSQPGLSSEQYF. CDR3 coding DNA: TGTGCCAGCAGTCAACCGGGACTCAGCTCCGAGCAGTACTTC.

The CDR3 here is CASMRTGEDTEAFF. CDR3 sequence (DNA): TGTGCCAGCATGCGAACAGGGGAAGACACTGAAGCTTTCTTT. The chain carries TRBV7-3 and TRBJ1-1; 7 nucleotides match TRBD1. Unmatched junction bases numbered 8, after V lost 7 bases and J lost 3 bases. The CDR3 sequence is 14 residues long. Germline assignment: CDR1 SGHTA and CDR2 FQGTGA.

This clone was found once. The rearrangement joins TRBV6-1 to TRBJ2-7, with a tentative D call TRBD1 (5 bases). The CDR3 totals 13 residues. The ends were cut back, 6 bases at V and 3 bases at J, with 12 bases in the middle. Per germline, CDR1 MNHNS and CDR2 SASEGT. CDR3 in DNA: TGTGCCAGCAGACAGGTTATGTTCTACGAGCAGTACTTC. This encodes CASRQVMFYEQYF.

This clone was seen more than once but under ten times. The rearrangement uses TRBV7-9 and TRBJ1-2, with D maybe TRBD1 (5 bases). The CDR3 is 16 residues long. The germline V and J ends were trimmed by 5 bases and 1 base, with 17 bases remaining between them. Germline V gene lookup returns CDR1 SEHNR and CDR2 FQNEAQ (reference sequence). The CDR3 region is CASSQTDASYNYGYTF. The CDR3 nucleotides read TGTGCCAGCAGCCAGACAGACGCCTCCTATAACTATGGCTACACCTTC. The full variable domain, completed using reference TRBV7-9 and TRBJ1-2, is DTGVSQNPRHKITKRGQNVTFRCDPISEHNRLYWYRQTLGQGPEFLTYFQNEAQLEKSRLLSDRFSAERPKGSFSTLEIQRTEQGDSAMYLCASSQTDASYNYGYTFGSGTRLTVV.

The chain carries TRBV7-2 and TRBJ1-4; TRBD1 agrees at 9 bases. The length of the CDR3 is 14 residues. CDR1 and CDR2 (germline): SGHTA, FQGNSA. Trimming at V came to 1 base and at J to 8 bases, leaving 2 bases not matched to a gene. DNA for the CDR3: TGTGCCAGCAGCTTAGGAGGACAGGGGGAAAAACTGTTTTTT. This translates into CASSLGGQGEKLFF.

J is TRBJ1-2 and V is TRBV2; 10 bases align to TRBD1. Germline loops: CDR1 SNHLY, CDR2 FYNNEI. This CDR3 spans 13 amino acids. V lost 6 bases, J lost 4 bases, and 2 bases stayed unmatched. In DNA form, the CDR3 reads TGTGCCAGCAGGGGGACAGGGGTCTATGGCTACACCTTC. The encoded protein is CASRGTGVYGYTF. The variable domain in full, with the rest retrieved from reference TRBV2 and TRBJ1-2, is EPEVTQTPSHQVTQMGQEVILRCVPISNHLYFYWYRQILGQKVEFLVSFYNNEISEKSEIFDDQFSVERPDGSNFTLKIRSTKLEDSAMYFCASRGTGVYGYTFGSGTRLTVV.

The sample holds a few counts of this clone. V is TRBV5-4 and J is TRBJ1-1, with TRBD1 matching over 8 bases. In germline, CDR1 is SGHNT, CDR2 YYREEE (reference sequence). Trimming at V came to 0 bases and at J to 8 bases, leaving 9 bases not matched to a gene. The CDR3 has 15 residues. The CDR3: CASSLAQGGGVEAFF. The CDR3 DNA follows: TGTGCCAGCAGCTTGGCACAGGGGGGTGGTGTCGAAGCTTTCTTT.

The genes are TRBV9 and TRBJ2-7; TRBD2 matches 8 bases. The ends lost 0 bases at V and 0 bases at J; junction bases unmatched: 8. Looked up from germline, CDR1 is SGDLS and CDR2 is YYNGEE. This CDR3 has 17 residues. This CDR3 is CASSVEGGGPLSYEQYF. CDR3 coding DNA: TGTGCCAGCAGCGTAGAGGGCGGGGGGCCCCTCTCCTACGAGCAGTACTTC. Filled out from reference TRBV9 and TRBJ2-7, the complete variable domain reads DSGVTQTPKHLITATGQRVTLRCSPRSGDLSVYWYQQSLDQGLQFLIQYYNGEERAKGNILERFSAQQFPDLHSELNLSSLELGDSALYFCASSVEGGGPLSYEQYFGPGTRLTVT.

This clone has a handful of counts. For the CDR3, the DNA is TGTGCCAGCAGTTTAGCTCGGGGAGGGGGAGCCTCCACTGAAGCTTTCTTT. The encoded protein is CASSLARGGGASTEAFF. The V gene is TRBV28, the J gene TRBJ1-1, with D possibly TRBD1 on 6 matching bases. This CDR3 is built from 17 residues. Germline V gene sequence: CDR1 MDHEN, CDR2 SYDVKM. Between the trimmed V and J ends, which lost 2 bases and 4 bases, there was a span of 20 bases. Variable domain in full (rest from reference TRBV28 and TRBJ1-1): DVKVTQSSRYLVKRTGEKVFLECVQDMDHENMFWYRQDPGLGLRLIYFSYDVKMKEKGDIPEGYSVSREKKERFSLILESASTNQTSMYLCASSLARGGGASTEAFFGQGTRLTVV.

The genes are TRBV28 and TRBJ1-1; D remains ambiguous. Trimming removed 8 bases at V and 1 base at J, with 8 bases between. CDR3 size: 12 residues. Germline V lookup: CDR1 MDHEN, CDR2 SYDVKM. The CDR3 nucleotides are TGTGCCAGCCTGGAGTCGAACACTGAAGCTTTCTTT. The encoded protein is CASLESNTEAFF.

V and J are TRBV27 and TRBJ2-1, with 12 bases that match TRBD2. The CDR3 is 16 residues long. The J segment lost 7 bases and the V segment lost 1 base, leaving 5 bases of the junction unmatched. Germline values: CDR1 MNHEY, CDR2 SMNVEV (reference sequence). The CDR3 bases are TGTGCCAGCAGTTTATATACTAGCGGGAGGTGGAATGAGCAGTTCTTC. Protein: CASSLYTSGRWNEQFF.

This clone has more than one count but fewer than ten. This chain's CDR3 is CASSETTGFNQPQHF. The DNA for the CDR3 is TGTGCCAGCAGCGAGACGACAGGGTTCAATCAGCCCCAGCATTTT. The chain links TRBV7-2 to TRBJ1-5, with TRBD1 matching over 7 bases. CDR1 is SGHTA, CDR2 FQGNSA, per germline. After removal of 5 bases from V and 3 bases from J, the junction contained 7 bases not matched to a gene. The CDR3 spans 15 residues.

This sequence joins TRBV6-1 and TRBJ2-7; 7 nucleotides match TRBD1. The germline V gene has CDR1 MNHNS and CDR2 SASEGT. The CDR3 runs 13 residues. Germline trimming cut 7 bases from V and 3 bases from J; bases unmatched to any gene: 6. This CDR3 is CASKTGTDYEQYF. CDR3 in DNA: TGTGCCAGCAAAACCGGGACAGACTACGAGCAGTACTTC.

A few counts support this clone. The chain combines TRBV13 with TRBJ2-7; 9 bases are a match to TRBD1. The CDR3 extends over 16 amino acids. The germline CDR1 and CDR2 sequences are PRHDT and FYEKMQ (reference sequence). Trimming cost V 5 bases and J 5 bases; bases outside gene matches: 13. This chain's CDR3 is CASSARKQGARNEQYF. DNA of the CDR3: TGTGCCAGCAGCGCACGCAAACAGGGGGCGCGCAACGAGCAGTACTTC.

CDR3 in amino acids: CASRHRATNEKLFF. For the CDR3, the DNA is TGTGCCAGCAGACACCGTGCAACTAATGAAAAACTGTTTTTT. The V and J genes are TRBV7-9 and TRBJ1-4; no clear D. Between the trimmed V and J ends, which lost 6 bases and 0 bases, there was a span of 8 bases. CDR1 SEHNR and CDR2 FQNEAQ come from the germline V gene (reference sequence). This CDR3 has 14 amino acids.

The chain combines TRBV5-4 with TRBJ2-3, with no clear D. This CDR3 is built from 15 residues. Germline V gives CDR1 SGHNT, CDR2 YYREEE (reference sequence). The germline V and J ends were trimmed by 0 bases and 0 bases, with 8 bases remaining between them. This CDR3 reads CASSLEEISTDTQYF. CDR3 nucleotides: TGTGCCAGCAGCTTGGAAGAGATTAGCACAGATACGCAGTATTTT.

Turning to this clone: This sample includes further DNA sequences coding for the same CDR3. CDR3 region: CASSLQTGGYGYTF. DNA for the CDR3: TGTGCCAGCAGCTTACAAACAGGGGGCTATGGCTACACCTTC. This chain joins TRBV13 and TRBJ1-2; 8 bases map to TRBD1. Germline V gives CDR1 PRHDT, CDR2 FYEKMQ (reference sequence). V lost 2 bases to trimming and J lost 4 bases; unmatched junction nucleotides: 3. The CDR3 covers 14 residues.

Of note for this clone: The junction differs from germline at one of its ends, possibly a read error. The V and J genes are TRBV2 and TRBJ2-1; 7 positions match TRBD1. Germline values: CDR1 SNHLY, CDR2 FYNNEI. This CDR3 has 13 amino acids. The CDR3 nucleotides are TGTACCAGCAGCATAGACAGGGACAATGAGCAGTTCTTC. This translates into CTSSIDRDNEQFF.

The chain couples TRBV6-5 to TRBJ2-5; TRBD1 matches 7 bases. The CDR3 has 13 amino acids. V was clipped by 6 bases and J by 3 bases; unmatched bases: 4. Looked up from germline, CDR1 is MNHEY and CDR2 is SVGAGI. The CDR3 DNA is TGTGCCAGCAGGAACAGGGGTGAAGAGACCCAGTACTTC. Protein: CASRNRGEETQYF.

This chain uses TRBV30 with TRBJ1-2; D may be TRBD1 (6 bases). Germline CDR1 GTSNPN, CDR2 SVGIG (reference sequence). Trimming took off 2 bases at V and 7 bases at J, with 14 bases between the two ends. The CDR3 sequence is 13 residues long. CDR3 protein: CAWSLQGISGYTF. The CDR3 nucleotides read TGTGCCTGGAGTCTACAGGGTATTAGTGGCTACACCTTC.